The rows below give T cell receptor beta chains drawn from one sample of a study of T cell changes during pregnancy in multiple sclerosis. The method was immunoSEQ multiplex PCR; TCRdb's version includes in-frame clones alone and lacks a portion of them. The table has over 90,000 clones, approximately 89% seen once. The sample in question was peripheral blood, obtained before pregnancy. All receptors derive from a female donor with multiple sclerosis, enrolled in a pregnancy study. Each CDR3 is given with its conserved first and last residue. Fields, in order: V gene, J gene, CDR3 protein.

TRBV5-4	TRBJ1-2	CASSLELRAGRSNYGYTF
TRBV5-1	TRBJ2-2	CASSLESLAGSGELFF
TRBV28	TRBJ1-2	CASSYTWGDNYGYTF
TRBV4-2	TRBJ2-1	CASSGLTSGSRAPSYNEQFF
TRBV5-1	TRBJ2-5	CASSLGTGTSSQYF
TRBV5-1	TRBJ2-5	CASGQTQETQYF
TRBV28	TRBJ1-5	CASSMRRQLPNQPQHF
TRBV29-1	TRBJ2-3	CSVESRLGTDTQYF
TRBV12-5	TRBJ1-5	CASGLVGTANQPQHF
TRBV6-1	TRBJ1-4	CASSERGGGEKLFF
TRBV11-2	TRBJ2-7	CASRRLAGPREQYF
TRBV25-1	TRBJ2-7	CASSVAGTVYEQYF
TRBV5-1	TRBJ2-2	CASSFQGSVELFF
TRBV7-2	TRBJ2-2	CASSLVRNTGELFF
TRBV19	TRBJ1-1	CASSTTQGARNTEAFF
TRBV7-9	TRBJ2-5	CASSPTRAGGLETQYF
TRBV7-9	TRBJ1-1	CASSPMVSGTEAFF
TRBV2	TRBJ2-1	CASSPGREVEQFF
TRBV2	TRBJ1-5	CASSNRENQPQHF
TRBV20-1	TRBJ1-2	CSARPDYGYTF